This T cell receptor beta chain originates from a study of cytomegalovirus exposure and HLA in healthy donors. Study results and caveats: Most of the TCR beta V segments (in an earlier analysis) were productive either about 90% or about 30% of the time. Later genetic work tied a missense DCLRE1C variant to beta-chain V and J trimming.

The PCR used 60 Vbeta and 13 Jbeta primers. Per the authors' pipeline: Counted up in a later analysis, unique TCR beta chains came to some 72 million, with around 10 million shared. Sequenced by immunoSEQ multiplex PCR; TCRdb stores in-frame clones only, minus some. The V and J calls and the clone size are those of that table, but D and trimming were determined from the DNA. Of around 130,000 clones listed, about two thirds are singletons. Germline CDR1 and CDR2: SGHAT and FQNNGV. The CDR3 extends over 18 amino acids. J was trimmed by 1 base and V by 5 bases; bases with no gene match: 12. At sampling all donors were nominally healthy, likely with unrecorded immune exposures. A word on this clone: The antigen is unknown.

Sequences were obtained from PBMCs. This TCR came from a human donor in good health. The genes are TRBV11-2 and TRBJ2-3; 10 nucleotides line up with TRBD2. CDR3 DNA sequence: TGTGCCAGCAGCCCCTGGCCACCCGGGACTAGCGGCACAGATACGCAGTATTTT. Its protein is CASSPWPPGTSGTDTQYF.